The rows below give T cell receptor beta chains drawn from one sample of a study of T cell responses to AZD1222 COVID-19 vaccine. Method: immunoSEQ multiplex PCR; TCRdb's copy keeps in-frame clones and lacks some. The sample has more than 80,000 clones; less than 95% are singletons. This sample comprised peripheral blood, obtained 28 days after the second AZD1222 dose. The receptors shown here come from an adult who received the AZD1222 COVID-19 vaccine. The CDR3 runs from the conserved cysteine through the conserved F or W. D genes are given only for firm matches. A row's size may be missing; if present it is once, few, many or a size class.

v_gene	abundance	d_gene	j_gene	CDR3aa	CDR3nt
TRBV2	.	.	TRBJ1-2	CASSGGAGGYTF	TGTGCCAGCAGCGGGGGGGCAGGTGGCTACACCTTC
TRBV9	.	TRBD1	TRBJ1-2	CASSIRGDSYGYTF	TGTGCCAGCAGCATAAGAGGGGACAGCTATGGCTACACCTTC
TRBV9	.	.	TRBJ1-2	CASSVGTSSNYGYTF	TGTGCCAGCAGCGTAGGGACAAGCTCTAACTATGGCTACACCTTC
TRBV28	.	.	TRBJ1-2	CASSFPGSGNYGYTF	TGTGCCAGCAGTTTCCCCGGGTCGGGTAACTATGGCTACACCTTC
TRBV19	few	TRBD1	TRBJ1-5	CASSILQGQPQHF	TGTGCCAGTAGTATATTACAGGGGCAGCCCCAGCATTTT
TRBV15	.	.	TRBJ1-1	CATSRGDFGENTEAFF	TGTGCCACCAGCAGAGGGGATTTCGGGGAGAACACTGAAGCTTTCTTT
TRBV2	.	.	TRBJ1-1	CASSEAKDLNTEAFF	TGTGCCAGCAGTGAAGCGAAGGACCTAAACACTGAAGCTTTCTTT
TRBV7-2	.	.	TRBJ1-4	CASSTTPAVGEKLFF	TGTGCCAGCAGCACTACACCCGCAGTGGGTGAAAAACTGTTTTTT
TRBV6-5	once	TRBD1	TRBJ2-1	CASRDRGYDEQFF	TGTGCCAGCCGGGACAGGGGGTATGATGAGCAGTTCTTC
TRBV6-2/TRBV6-3	.	TRBD2	TRBJ2-2	CASSYFMEGGPSWDTGELFF	TGTGCCAGCAGTTACTTCATGGAGGGAGGGCCCTCGTGGGACACCGGGGAGCTGTTTTTT
TRBV28	.	.	TRBJ2-7	CASSRTFSYEQYF	TGTGCCAGCAGCCGGACGTTTTCCTACGAGCAGTACTTC
TRBV5-1	.	TRBD2	TRBJ2-3	CASSTGLAGTHDTQYF	TGCGCCAGCAGCACCGGACTAGCGGGTACCCATGATACGCAGTATTTT
TRBV6-1	.	.	TRBJ1-2	CASSEGAHYGYTF	TGTGCCAGCAGTGAGGGGGCGCACTATGGCTACACCTTC
TRBV5-8	.	TRBD1	TRBJ1-2	CASSGDRGLDGYTF	TGTGCCAGCAGCGGTGACAGGGGGCTGGACGGCTACACCTTC
TRBV2	.	.	TRBJ2-7	CASSGKGPPYEQYF	TGTGCCAGCAGTGGTAAGGGGCCACCTTACGAGCAGTACTTC
TRBV5-3	.	.	TRBJ1-5	CARSLVGNQPQHF	TGTGCCAGAAGCTTGGTCGGAAATCAGCCCCAGCATTTT
TRBV28	.	.	TRBJ2-1	CASSLSSAGAPNNEQFF	TGTGCCAGCAGTTTATCTTCTGCAGGGGCCCCTAATAATGAGCAGTTCTTC
TRBV11-2	.	.	TRBJ2-4	CASSLGSAKNIQYF	TGTGCCAGCAGCTTGGGTTCCGCCAAAAACATTCAGTACTTC
TRBV10-3	.	.	TRBJ2-3	CAISEIARTDTQYF	TGTGCCATCAGTGAGATCGCCCGCACAGATACGCAGTATTTT
TRBV20-1	.	TRBD2	TRBJ2-5	CSASRLARGETQYF	TGCAGTGCTAGTAGACTAGCGAGGGGTGAGACCCAGTACTTC
TRBV19	.	TRBD1	TRBJ1-2	CASINTGGYGYTF	TGTGCCAGTATTAATACAGGGGGCTATGGCTACACCTTC
TRBV10-3	.	TRBD2	TRBJ2-1	CAISTIGAGDGNEQFF	TGTGCCATCAGTACAATTGGGGCGGGAGACGGCAATGAGCAGTTCTTC
TRBV7-2	.	TRBD1	TRBJ1-1	CASSPGTARAEAFF	TGTGCCAGCAGCCCTGGGACAGCGCGGGCTGAAGCTTTCTTT
TRBV9	.	TRBD2	TRBJ2-1	CASSVGLLAGGGEQFF	TGTGCCAGCAGCGTAGGTTTGCTAGCGGGAGGTGGGGAGCAGTTCTTC
TRBV5-6	.	.	TRBJ2-5	CASSPTGFQETQYF	TGTGCCAGCAGCCCTACAGGTTTTCAAGAGACCCAGTACTTC
TRBV28	.	TRBD1	TRBJ1-5	CASHNYGGGDSQPQHF	TGTGCCAGCCACAATTATGGAGGGGGCGATAGTCAGCCCCAGCATTTT
TRBV6-5	.	TRBD2	TRBJ2-7	CALVARGGEQYF	TGTGCCCTAGTGGCGCGGGGGGGCGAGCAGTACTTC
TRBV25-1	.	TRBD2	TRBJ2-1	CASSGLAGYNEQFF	TGTGCCAGCAGTGGTCTAGCGGGGTACAATGAGCAGTTCTTC
TRBV28	.	TRBD1	TRBJ1-4	CASSLAGGNEKLFF	TGTGCCAGCAGTTTGGCAGGGGGGAATGAAAAACTGTTTTTT
TRBV6-2/TRBV6-3	.	.	TRBJ1-1	CASSDWTTGEAFF	TGTGCCAGCAGTGACTGGACAACCGGTGAAGCTTTCTTT
TRBV7-9	.	.	TRBJ2-1	CASSFLPDGYGQFF	TGTGCCAGCAGTTTCCTCCCGGACGGGTACGGGCAGTTCTTC
TRBV28	.	.	TRBJ2-3	CASSSPYPGSTDTQYF	TGTGCCAGCAGTTCCCCATACCCCGGGAGCACAGATACGCAGTATTTT
TRBV6-2/TRBV6-3	.	.	TRBJ2-1	CASSYSRQEQFF	TGTGCCAGCAGTTACTCTCGCCAAGAGCAGTTCTTC
TRBV6-5	.	.	TRBJ1-3	CASSYSGVITGNTIYF	TGTGCCAGCAGTTACTCAGGGGTAATCACTGGAAACACCATATATTTT
TRBV29-1	.	TRBD2	TRBJ2-1	CSVVIAGGVGYEQFF	TGCAGCGTTGTGATAGCGGGAGGGGTTGGCTATGAGCAGTTCTTC
TRBV7-2	.	.	TRBJ2-7	CASSPQSGHEQYF	TGTGCCAGCAGCCCTCAAAGCGGACACGAGCAGTACTTC
TRBV4-3	once	TRBD2	TRBJ2-3	CASSQVEGSGGTQYF	TGCGCCAGCAGCCAAGTAGAAGGGAGCGGGGGTACGCAGTATTTT
TRBV9	.	TRBD2	TRBJ2-5	CASSVLDGRSQTQYF	TGTGCCAGCAGCGTATTGGACGGGAGGTCCCAGACCCAGTACTTC